Shown below are 24 T cell receptor beta chains from a single sample sequenced in a study of blood T cell repertoires in COVID-19. The assay was immunoSEQ multiplex PCR, and TCRdb's table has in-frame clones only and misses some. This table has over 120,000 clones, 80% to 90% appearing once. The sequenced sample was peripheral blood. The receptors come from a woman aged 45-65 years with acute or convalescent COVID-19.

V usage is TRBV11-2 and J usage is TRBJ2-5; 7 positions match TRBD2. Trimming at V came to 2 bases and at J to 4 bases, leaving 7 bases not matched to a gene. The CDR3 contains 15 residues. Germline lookup yields CDR1 SGHAT and CDR2 FQNNGV. Here the CDR3 reads CASSLSTGGRETQYF. In nucleotides, the CDR3 is TGTGCCAGCAGCTTAAGTACGGGGGGACGAGAGACCCAGTACTTC.

The chain couples TRBV10-3 to TRBJ1-6; TRBD1 might be the D (5 bases). CDR3 length: 14 residues. Germline loops: CDR1 ENHRY, CDR2 SYGVKD. V was pared by 6 bases and J by 8 bases, with 14 bases between. The CDR3 here is CAISIDSLYSPLHF. The CDR3 coding sequence is TGTGCCATCAGCATCGACAGTCTTTATTCACCCCTCCACTTT.

This clone has a single count. V gene TRBV18 combines with J gene TRBJ2-1; 10 bases match TRBD2. CDR3 size: 15 residues. CDR1 is KGHSH, CDR2 LQKENI, per germline. Germline trimming cut 3 bases from V and 4 bases from J; bases unmatched to any gene: 3. The CDR3 protein is CASSPGTSAYNEQFF. The CDR3 bases are TGTGCCAGCTCACCCGGGACTAGCGCGTACAATGAGCAGTTCTTC.

The V and J genes are TRBV10-1 and TRBJ2-5; TRBD1 might be the D (6 bases). This CDR3 spans 15 amino acids. From germline, CDR1 is WNHNN and CDR2 SYGVQD (reference sequence). V lost 1 base, J lost 5 bases, and 14 bases lay in between. Here the CDR3 DNA reads TGCGCCAGCAGTGAGTGTGTCAGGGGTTCGGAGACCCAGTACTTC. It is translated as CASSECVRGSETQYF.

The chain has TRBV6-2 or TRBV6-3 and TRBJ2-7; maybe TRBD2 (6 bases). Germline loops: CDR1 MNHEY, CDR2 SVGEGT. V lost 4 bases, J lost 0 bases, and 13 bases lay in between. CDR3 length: 15 residues. CDR3 protein: CASSLTPEGSYEQYF. CDR3 coding DNA: TGTGCCAGCAGTTTGACGCCGGAGGGCTCCTACGAGCAGTACTTC.

This clone was seen only once. J is TRBJ1-1 and V is TRBV29-1, with 7 bases that match TRBD1. Trimming removed 8 bases from V and 1 base from J; junction bases left unmatched: 10. This CDR3 region has 14 residues. CDR1 and CDR2 (germline): SQVTM, ANQGSEA. The CDR3 region has the DNA TGCAGCACTAAAGCCGGGACAGCGAACACTGAAGCTTTCTTT. Protein product: CSTKAGTANTEAFF.

The chain joins TRBV4-1 to TRBJ2-3; TRBD1 agrees at 7 bases. Germline CDR1 MGHRA, CDR2 YSYEKL. This CDR3 contains 17 residues. The J segment lost 6 bases and the V segment lost 1 base, leaving 13 bases of the junction unmatched. The CDR3 DNA follows: TGCGCCAGCAGCCAAGGCCTAAAGGGGGCCGCCGGGGATACGCAGTATTTT. It yields the protein CASSQGLKGAAGDTQYF.

This chain joins TRBV13 and TRBJ2-3, with D tentatively TRBD1 (5 bases). V was clipped by 4 bases and J by 6 bases, with 26 bases between them. Germline CDR1 and CDR2: PRHDT and FYEKMQ (reference sequence). The CDR3 extends over 18 amino acids. The CDR3 DNA sequence: TGTGCCAGCAGCTCGCGCCTCCCTTTCGACAGCATCGGTGATACGCAGTATTTT. It translates to CASSSRLPFDSIGDTQYF.

This chain links TRBV6-5 with TRBJ1-5; D ambiguous. Germline CDR1 MNHEY, CDR2 SVGAGI. The CDR3 is 13 amino acids. The V gene lost 4 bases and the J gene lost 5 bases, with 9 bases spanning the gap. The CDR3 sequence is CASSSRLHQPQHF. The CDR3 bases are TGTGCCAGCAGTTCCAGGTTGCATCAGCCCCAGCATTTT.

The chain links TRBV12-5 to TRBJ2-3; 9 bases are a match to TRBD2. J was trimmed by 0 bases and V by 2 bases; bases with no gene match: 0. Looked up from germline, CDR1 is LGHNT and CDR2 is FRNRAP. The CDR3 length is 15 residues. The CDR3 is CASGLTSGSTDTQYF. The CDR3 DNA follows: TGTGCTAGTGGTTTGACTAGCGGGAGCACAGATACGCAGTATTTT. Using reference TRBV12-5 and TRBJ2-3 for the parts outside the CDR3, the full variable domain is DARVTQTPRHKVTEMGQEVTMRCQPILGHNTVFWYRQTMMQGLELLAYFRNRAPLDDSGMPKDRFSAEMPDATLATLKIQPSEPRDSAVYFCASGLTSGSTDTQYFGPGTRLTVL.

This sequence joins TRBV6-6 and TRBJ1-1; the D gene is possibly TRBD1 (5 bases). The germline V gene encodes CDR1 MNHNY and CDR2 SVGAGI (reference sequence). The CDR3 extends over 14 amino acids. The germline V and J ends were trimmed by 7 bases and 6 bases, with 18 bases remaining between them. The CDR3 DNA reads as TGTGCCAGCACCCCGGGGGGGGGAGGCCCTGAAGCTTTCTTT. Amino acids: CASTPGGGGPEAFF.

V is TRBV4-1 and J is TRBJ2-2, with 7 bases fitting TRBD2. Per the germline V gene, CDR1 is MGHRA and CDR2 is YSYEKL. CDR3 length: 15 amino acids. Trimming cost V 6 bases and J 9 bases; bases outside gene matches: 13. Here the CDR3 reads CASRGTNTSLWELFF. CDR3 DNA sequence: TGCGCCAGCAGGGGGACTAATACATCCCTGTGGGAGCTGTTTTTT.

For this clone: A much larger clone sits a single nucleotide away, making a read error possible. CDR3 nucleotide sequence: TGTGTCAGCAGTCTAGACAGTCGCTATGGCTACACCTTC. Protein product: CVSSLDSRYGYTF. The chain joins TRBV5-4 to TRBJ1-2, with a possible D match to TRBD1 (5 bases). The CDR3 spans 13 residues. The germline gives CDR1 SGHNT, CDR2 YYREEE (reference sequence).

This chain links TRBV9 with TRBJ2-7; D call uncertain. This CDR3 spans 15 amino acids. V was shortened by 0 bases and J by 4 bases, with 14 bases between the two germline ends. Germline V gives CDR1 SGDLS, CDR2 YYNGEE. The CDR3 DNA sequence: TGTGCCAGCAGCGTAGGCGTCCATTCGCGATACGAGCAGTACTTC. Amino acids: CASSVGVHSRYEQYF.

The V and J genes are TRBV6-5 and TRBJ2-7, with TRBD2 as a possible D gene (7 bases). V was clipped by 7 bases and J by 0 bases, with 16 bases between them. Germline-derived CDR1 and CDR2 are MNHEY and SVGAGI. CDR3 length: 15 amino acids. CDR3 sequence: CASKGGDYRSYEQYF. CDR3 coding DNA: TGTGCCAGCAAGGGGGGGGACTACCGCTCCTACGAGCAGTACTTC.

In this sample, this clone turned up a few times. The chain recombines TRBV2 with TRBJ1-2; 10 bases are a match to TRBD1. This CDR3 spans 14 amino acids. The J segment lost 8 bases and the V segment lost 6 bases, leaving 9 bases of the junction unmatched. Germline V gene data show CDR1 as SNHLY and CDR2 as FYNNEI. CDR3 protein: CASRDRGEWRGYTF. CDR3 coding DNA: TGTGCCAGCAGGGACAGGGGGGAATGGCGGGGCTACACCTTC.

This chain joins TRBV4-2 and TRBJ1-4; no definite D call. The CDR3 runs to 15 residues. V lost 11 bases and J lost 3, with 19 bases in between. Germline CDR1 and CDR2: LGHNA and YNFKEQ. The CDR3 region is CASEESGSANEKLFF. In DNA form, the CDR3 reads TGTGCCTCCGAGGAAAGTGGGTCGGCTAATGAAAAACTGTTTTTT.

This clone was seen only a few times. The chain couples TRBV4-2 to TRBJ1-1; D is possibly TRBD1 (5 bases). Trimming took 6 bases from V and 10 from J, leaving 15 bases between them. The CDR3 extends over 12 amino acids. Germline-derived CDR1 and CDR2 are LGHNA and YNFKEQ. The CDR3 here is CASRWGGTGAFF. The DNA for the CDR3 is TGTGCCAGCAGGTGGGGGGGAACGGGAGCTTTCTTT.

J is TRBJ1-4 and V is TRBV19; D not certain. CDR1 and CDR2 (germline): LNHDA, SQIVND (reference sequence). The CDR3 has 15 amino acids. Between the trimmed V and J ends, which lost 3 bases and 0 bases, there was a span of 8 bases. The CDR3 region is CASSIWSATNEKLFF. The CDR3 bases are TGTGCCAGTAGTATTTGGAGTGCAACTAATGAAAAACTGTTTTTT.

V gene TRBV5-1 combines with J gene TRBJ1-1; 7 positions agree with TRBD1. The CDR3 contains 15 residues. J lost 1 base, V lost 5 bases, and 8 bases had no gene match. CDR1 is SGHRS and CDR2 is YFSETQ in the germline V gene. CDR3 nucleotide sequence: TGCGCCAGCAGACCCTCGGGACAGACGAACACTGAAGCTTTCTTT. It is translated as CASRPSGQTNTEAFF.

The chain links TRBV24-1 to TRBJ2-1, with 8 positions matching TRBD2. This CDR3 contains 15 residues. V lost 5 bases to trimming and J lost 7 bases; unmatched junction nucleotides: 9. CDR1 and CDR2 (germline): KGHDR, SFDVKD. CDR3 sequence (DNA): TGTGCCACCAGTGTGGGAATAGCGGGGCAAAATGAGCAGTTCTTC. Amino acids: CATSVGIAGQNEQFF.

This sequence joins TRBV7-9 and TRBJ2-7; 11 bases align to TRBD2. The germline gives CDR1 SEHNR, CDR2 FQNEAQ (reference sequence). V trimming: 5 bases; J trimming: 0 bases; junction bases outside the gene matches: 6. The CDR3 is 16 amino acids. CDR3 region: CASSLTLAGGSYEQYF. In nucleotides, the CDR3 is TGTGCCAGCAGCCTTACGCTAGCGGGGGGCTCCTACGAGCAGTACTTC.

This chain uses TRBV2 with TRBJ1-5, with 8 bases that match TRBD1. Looked up from germline, CDR1 is SNHLY and CDR2 is FYNNEI. With V trimmed by 9 bases and J by 3 bases, 13 bases remained unmatched. This CDR3 is 16 amino acids long. The CDR3 DNA follows: TGTGCCAGGGGGGGTCAGGACAGGGACTACAATCAGCCCCAGCATTTT. Residues: CARGGQDRDYNQPQHF.

The chain is built from TRBV28 and TRBJ1-2; no clear D. V lost 6 bases and J lost 0, with 11 bases in between. This CDR3 has 14 residues. Germline V gene data show CDR1 as MDHEN and CDR2 as SYDVKM. The CDR3 bases are TGTGCCAGCAGCGCGGGGTCAGCTAACTATGGCTACACCTTC. Protein sequence: CASSAGSANYGYTF.